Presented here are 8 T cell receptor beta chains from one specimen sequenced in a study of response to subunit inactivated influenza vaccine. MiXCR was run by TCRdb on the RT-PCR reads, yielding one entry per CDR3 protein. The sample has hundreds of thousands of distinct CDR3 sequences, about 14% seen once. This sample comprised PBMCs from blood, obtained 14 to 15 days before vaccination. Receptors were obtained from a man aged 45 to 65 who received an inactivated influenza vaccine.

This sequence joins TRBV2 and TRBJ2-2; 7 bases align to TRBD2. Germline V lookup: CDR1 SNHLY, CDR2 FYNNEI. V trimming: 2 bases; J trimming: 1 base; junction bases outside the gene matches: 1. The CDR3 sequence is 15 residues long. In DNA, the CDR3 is TGTGCCAGCAGTGAACTAGCGGAGAACACCGGGGAGCTGTTTTTT. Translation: CASSELAENTGELFF.

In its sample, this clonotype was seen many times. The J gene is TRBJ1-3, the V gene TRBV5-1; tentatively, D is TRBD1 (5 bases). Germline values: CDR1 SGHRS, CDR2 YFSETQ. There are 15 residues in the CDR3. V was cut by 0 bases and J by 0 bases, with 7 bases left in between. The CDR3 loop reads CASSLDGGSGNTIYF. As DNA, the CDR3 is TGCGCCAGCAGCTTGGATGGGGGCTCTGGAAACACCATATATTTT.

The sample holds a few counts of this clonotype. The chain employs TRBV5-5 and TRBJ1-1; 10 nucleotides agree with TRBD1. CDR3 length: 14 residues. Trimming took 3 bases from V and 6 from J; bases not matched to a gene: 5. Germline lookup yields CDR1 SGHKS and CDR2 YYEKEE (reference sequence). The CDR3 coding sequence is TGTGCCAGCAGCTCGGGACAGGGGTATGCTGAAGCTTTCTTT. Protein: CASSSGQGYAEAFF.

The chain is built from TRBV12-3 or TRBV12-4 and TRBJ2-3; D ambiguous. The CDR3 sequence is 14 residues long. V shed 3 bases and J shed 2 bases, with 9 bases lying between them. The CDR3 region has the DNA TGTGCCAGCAGTTTCATGGCGGACACAGATACGCAGTATTTT. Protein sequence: CASSFMADTDTQYF.

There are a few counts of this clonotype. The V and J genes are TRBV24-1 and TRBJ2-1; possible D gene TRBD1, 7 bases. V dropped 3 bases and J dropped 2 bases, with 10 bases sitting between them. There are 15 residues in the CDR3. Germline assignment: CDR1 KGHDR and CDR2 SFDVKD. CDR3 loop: CATSDVRGAYNEQFF. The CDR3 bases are TGTGCCACCAGTGATGTCAGGGGGGCCTACAATGAGCAGTTCTTC.

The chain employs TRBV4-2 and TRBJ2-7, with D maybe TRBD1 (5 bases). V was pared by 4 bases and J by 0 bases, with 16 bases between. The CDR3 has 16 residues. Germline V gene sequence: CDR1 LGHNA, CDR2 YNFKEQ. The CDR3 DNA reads TGTGCCAGCAGCCCTTCAGGGCCTGACTCCTCCTACGAGCAGTACTTC. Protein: CASSPSGPDSSYEQYF.

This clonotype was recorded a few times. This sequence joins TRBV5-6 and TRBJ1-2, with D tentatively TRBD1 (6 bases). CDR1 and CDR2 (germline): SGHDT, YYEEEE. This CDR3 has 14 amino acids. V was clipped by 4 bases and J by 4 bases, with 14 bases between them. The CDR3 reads CASSRDTKLYGYTF. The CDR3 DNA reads TGTGCCAGCAGCCGGGACACCAAACTCTATGGCTACACCTTC.

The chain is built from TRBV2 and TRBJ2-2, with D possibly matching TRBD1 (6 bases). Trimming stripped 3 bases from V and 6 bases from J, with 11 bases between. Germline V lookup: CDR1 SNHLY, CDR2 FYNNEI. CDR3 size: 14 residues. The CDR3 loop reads CASSDDRKAGELFF. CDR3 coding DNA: TGTGCCAGCAGTGATGACAGGAAGGCCGGGGAGCTGTTTTTT.